Sequencing of this TCR beta chain was carried out in a study of shared clonotypes between healthy human individuals. On the study more broadly: Donors, aged 18 to 49, were a couple of women and a few men.

A note on this clone: The antigen remains unidentified.

Study-level points and caveats: Naive subsets tended to show greater estimated richness than memory subsets. Clonotypes that were shared across a handful of donors made up roughly 5.2% of naive CD4 clonotypes. The sole specimen, blood, was sampled, and tissue repertoires likely differ.

CD45RO negativity and positive selection for CCR7 defined naive CD8 cells, a population that excluded terminally differentiated effector memory CD45RA+ cells. Some clones are missing from TCRdb's copy, which holds only in-frame ones; the method was immunoSEQ multiplex PCR. The profile shows roughly 850,000 clones, approximately 96% of them singletons. V lost 4 bases and J lost 9, with 16 bases in between. The length of the CDR3 is 14 residues. Germline values: CDR1 MGHRA, CDR2 YSYEKL. The rearrangement uses TRBV4-1 and TRBJ2-1; D not certain. The material sequenced was naive CD8+ T cells sorted from blood. This clonotype was sampled from a man between 25 and 39 years old in good health. The CDR3 DNA reads TGCGCCAGCAGCCCGGATGCGTGGGGATTTGAGCAGTTCTTC. This translates into CASSPDAWGFEQFF.